The entry that follows covers one TCR beta chain sequence. Methods used by the authors: Researchers report that nucleated cell counts were estimated from reference gene primer amplification. Some clones are missing from TCRdb's copy, which holds only in-frame ones; the method was immunoSEQ multiplex PCR. The V and J calls and clone size are taken from that table; D and trimming were inferred from the DNA. The sample has about 170,000 clones, approximately 92% seen once; the top ten hold roughly 4.5%. This record comes from a study of blood T cell repertoires in COVID-19. At the level of the study: Both acute and convalescent COVID-19 samples were obtained from the United States, Italy and Spain. The analysed material was cDNA or gDNA that came from T cells, B-cell-depleted T cells, or PBMCs.

This clonotype was sampled from a woman aged 45-65 years with acute or convalescent COVID-19. Sequencing used peripheral blood.

As DNA, the CDR3 is TGTGCCAGCAGCGGACAGGGAATGGCCGGGTCCGGAGATGAGCAGTTCTTC. Residues: CASSGQGMAGSGDEQFF. The J gene is TRBJ2-1, the V gene TRBV2, with 8 positions matching TRBD1. This CDR3 is built from 17 residues. Germline V lookup: CDR1 SNHLY, CDR2 FYNNEI. After removal of 6 bases from V and 8 bases from J, the junction contained 18 bases not matched to a gene. The complete variable domain, with remaining parts taken from reference TRBV2 and TRBJ2-1, reads EPEVTQTPSHQVTQMGQEVILRCVPISNHLYFYWYRQILGQKVEFLVSFYNNEISEKSEIFDDQFSVERPDGSNFTLKIRSTKLEDSAMYFCASSGQGMAGSGDEQFFGPGTRLTVL.